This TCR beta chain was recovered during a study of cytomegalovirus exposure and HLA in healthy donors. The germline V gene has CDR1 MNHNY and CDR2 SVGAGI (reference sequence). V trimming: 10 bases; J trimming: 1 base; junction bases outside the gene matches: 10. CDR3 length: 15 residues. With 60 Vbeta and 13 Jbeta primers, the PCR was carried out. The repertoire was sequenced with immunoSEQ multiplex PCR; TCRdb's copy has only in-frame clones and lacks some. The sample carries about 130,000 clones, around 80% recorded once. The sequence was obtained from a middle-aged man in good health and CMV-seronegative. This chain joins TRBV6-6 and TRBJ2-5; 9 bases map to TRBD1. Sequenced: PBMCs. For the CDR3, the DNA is TGTGCCACCTCCTCAGGGACAGGGCTCCAAGAGACCCAGTACTTC. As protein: CATSSGTGLQETQYF.